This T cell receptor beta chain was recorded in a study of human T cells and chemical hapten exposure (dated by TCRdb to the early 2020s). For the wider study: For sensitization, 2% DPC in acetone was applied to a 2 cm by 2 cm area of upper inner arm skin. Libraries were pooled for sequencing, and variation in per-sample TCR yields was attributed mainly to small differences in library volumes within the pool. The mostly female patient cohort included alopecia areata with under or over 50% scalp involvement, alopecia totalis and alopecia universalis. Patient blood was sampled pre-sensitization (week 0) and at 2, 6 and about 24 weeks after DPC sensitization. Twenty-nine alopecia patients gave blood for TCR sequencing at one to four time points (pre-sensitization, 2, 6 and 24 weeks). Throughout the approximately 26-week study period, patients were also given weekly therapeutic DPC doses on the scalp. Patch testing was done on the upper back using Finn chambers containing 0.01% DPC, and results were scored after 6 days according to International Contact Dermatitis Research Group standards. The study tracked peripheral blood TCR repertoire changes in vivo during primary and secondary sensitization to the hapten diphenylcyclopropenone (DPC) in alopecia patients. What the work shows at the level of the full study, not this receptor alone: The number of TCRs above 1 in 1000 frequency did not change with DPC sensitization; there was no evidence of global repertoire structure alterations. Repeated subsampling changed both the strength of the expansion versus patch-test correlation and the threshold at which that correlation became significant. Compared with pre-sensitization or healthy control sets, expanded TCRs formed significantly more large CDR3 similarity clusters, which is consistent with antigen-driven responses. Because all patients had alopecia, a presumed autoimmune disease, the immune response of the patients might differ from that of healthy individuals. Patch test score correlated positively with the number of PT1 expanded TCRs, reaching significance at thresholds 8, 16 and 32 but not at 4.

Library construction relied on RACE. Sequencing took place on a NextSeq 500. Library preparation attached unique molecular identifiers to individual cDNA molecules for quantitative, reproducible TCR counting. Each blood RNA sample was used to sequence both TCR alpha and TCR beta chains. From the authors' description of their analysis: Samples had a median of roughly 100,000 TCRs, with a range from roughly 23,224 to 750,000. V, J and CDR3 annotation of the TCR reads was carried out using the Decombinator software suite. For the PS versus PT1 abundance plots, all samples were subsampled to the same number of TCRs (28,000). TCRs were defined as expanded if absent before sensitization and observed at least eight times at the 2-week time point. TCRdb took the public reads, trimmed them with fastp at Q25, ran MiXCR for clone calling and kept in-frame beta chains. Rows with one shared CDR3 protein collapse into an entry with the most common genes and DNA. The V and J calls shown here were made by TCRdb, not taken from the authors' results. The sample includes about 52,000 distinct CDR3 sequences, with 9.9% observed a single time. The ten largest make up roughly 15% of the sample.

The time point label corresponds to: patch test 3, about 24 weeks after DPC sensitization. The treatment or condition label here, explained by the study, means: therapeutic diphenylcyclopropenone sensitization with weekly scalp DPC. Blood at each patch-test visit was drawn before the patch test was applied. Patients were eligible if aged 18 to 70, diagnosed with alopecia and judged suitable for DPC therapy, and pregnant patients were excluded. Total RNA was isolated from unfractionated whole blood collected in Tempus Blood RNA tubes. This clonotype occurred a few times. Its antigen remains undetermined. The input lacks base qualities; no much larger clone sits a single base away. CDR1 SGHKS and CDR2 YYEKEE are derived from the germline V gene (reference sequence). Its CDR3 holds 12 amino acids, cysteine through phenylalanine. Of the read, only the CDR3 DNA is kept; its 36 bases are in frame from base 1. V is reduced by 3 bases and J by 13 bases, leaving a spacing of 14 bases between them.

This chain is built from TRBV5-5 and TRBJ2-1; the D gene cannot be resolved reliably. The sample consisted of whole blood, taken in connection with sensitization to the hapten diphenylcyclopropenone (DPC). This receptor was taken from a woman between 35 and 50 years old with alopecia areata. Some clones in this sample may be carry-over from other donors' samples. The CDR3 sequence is CASSSTPMKQFF. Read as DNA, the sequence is TGTGCCAGCAGCTCCACCCCCATGAAACAGTTCTTC. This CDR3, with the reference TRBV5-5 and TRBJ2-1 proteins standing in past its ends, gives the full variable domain DAGVTQSPTHLIKTRGQQVTLRCSPISGHKSVSWYQQVLGQGPQFIFQYYEKEERGRGNFPDRFSARQFPNYSSELNVNALLLGDSALYLCASSSTPMKQFFGPGTRLTVL.